This TCR beta chain was sequenced in a study of blood T cell repertoires in COVID-19. Overall study context: There were acute and convalescent COVID-19 samples, and they came from the United States, Italy and Spain. The analysed material was cDNA or gDNA that came from T cells, B-cell-depleted T cells, or PBMCs.

Trimming shortened V by 6 bases and J by 2 bases, and 14 bases separated the two germline ends. This CDR3 comprises 14 residues. Germline CDR1 reads LNHNV; CDR2 reads YYDKDF (reference sequence). Enrolled during active infection, Seattle patients were then followed longitudinally. Method: immunoSEQ multiplex PCR; TCRdb's copy keeps in-frame clones and lacks some. Of over 150,000 clones in the sample, about 88% were seen once. This chain uses TRBV15 with TRBJ2-7, with a weak D call TRBD1 (6 bases). This sequence originates from a man over 45 with COVID-19, enrolled during active disease. The sample comprised peripheral blood. CDR3 amino acids: CATRKGEIAYEQYF. Written as DNA, the CDR3 is TGTGCCACCAGAAAGGGGGAGATCGCCTACGAGCAGTACTTC.